The present T cell receptor (beta chain) was sequenced within a study of OX40 agonist ivuxolimab in advanced cancers. Study-wide results and caveats: CD4+ T cells averaged fewer expanded clones than CD8+ T cells.

If patients had autoimmune disease history or systemic immunosuppression, they were excluded. Comment on this clone: Its antigen is unidentified.

Profiling relied on immunoSEQ multiplex PCR, and the TCRdb table lists in-frame clones only, not all of them. The sample has under 80,000 clones, approximately 88% seen once. This CDR3 region has 14 residues. The V and J ends lost 0 bases and 4 bases respectively, with 9 bases between them. From germline, CDR1 is SGHNT and CDR2 YENEEA. The sequence was collected from an adult with an advanced solid tumor such as melanoma, head and neck, liver or kidney cancer. The chain combines TRBV11-3 with TRBJ1-1; unclear D gene. The material was CD4+ or CD8+ T cells sorted from blood, obtained in a trial of the OX40 agonist ivuxolimab. The CDR3 spells CASSLERTTTEAFF. DNA for the CDR3: TGTGCCAGCAGCTTAGAACGGACCACCACTGAAGCTTTCTTT.